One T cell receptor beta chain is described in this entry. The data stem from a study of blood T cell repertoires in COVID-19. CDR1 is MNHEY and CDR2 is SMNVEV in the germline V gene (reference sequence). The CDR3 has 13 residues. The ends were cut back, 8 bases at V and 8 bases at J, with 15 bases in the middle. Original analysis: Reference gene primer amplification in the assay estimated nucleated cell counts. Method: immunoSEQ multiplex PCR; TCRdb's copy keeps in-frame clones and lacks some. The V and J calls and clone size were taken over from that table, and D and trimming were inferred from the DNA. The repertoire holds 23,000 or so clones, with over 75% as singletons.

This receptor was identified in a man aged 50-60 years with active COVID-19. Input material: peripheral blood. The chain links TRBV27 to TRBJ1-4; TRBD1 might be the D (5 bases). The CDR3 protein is CASARGLREKLFF. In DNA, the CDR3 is TGTGCCAGCGCTAGGGGTTTGCGGGAAAAACTGTTTTTT.